This T cell receptor beta chain originates from a study of shared clonotypes between healthy human individuals. Healthy and HIV-negative, the adult donors had no recent acute infections or vaccinations. This CDR3 region has 12 residues. Germline V lookup: CDR1 SEHNR, CDR2 FQNEAQ (reference sequence). Trimming removed 5 bases from V and 8 bases from J, with 12 bases in between. The authors' processing: Without quality scores, immunoSEQ junctional reads could not be filtered like full-length reads. Generated by immunoSEQ multiplex PCR, the TCRdb table keeps only in-frame clones and is missing some. For V, J and clone size, that table is used; D and trimming come from the DNA. The table includes about 2 million clones, roughly 95% detected once.

The V call is TRBV7-9, the J call TRBJ1-2, with D perhaps matching TRBD1 (5 bases). Sequencing was carried out using naive CD4+ T cells sorted from blood. Stated subset: CD45RA+ positively selected. The TCR comes from a man aged 18 to 35 in good health. CDR3 protein: CASSPQGFGYTF. The CDR3 bases are TGTGCCAGCAGCCCCCAGGGTTTCGGCTACACCTTC.